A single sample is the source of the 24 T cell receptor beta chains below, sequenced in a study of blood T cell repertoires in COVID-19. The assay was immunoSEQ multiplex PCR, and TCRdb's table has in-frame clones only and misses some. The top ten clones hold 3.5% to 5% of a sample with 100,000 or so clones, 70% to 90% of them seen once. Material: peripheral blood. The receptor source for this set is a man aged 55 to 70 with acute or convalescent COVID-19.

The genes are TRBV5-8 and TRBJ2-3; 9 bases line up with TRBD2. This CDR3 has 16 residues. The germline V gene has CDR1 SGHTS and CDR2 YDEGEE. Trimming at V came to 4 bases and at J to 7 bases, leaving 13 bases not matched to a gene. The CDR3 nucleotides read TGTGCCAGCAGCCCGGCAGGAGCTAGCGGGGCTAATACGCAGTATTTT. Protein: CASSPAGASGANTQYF.

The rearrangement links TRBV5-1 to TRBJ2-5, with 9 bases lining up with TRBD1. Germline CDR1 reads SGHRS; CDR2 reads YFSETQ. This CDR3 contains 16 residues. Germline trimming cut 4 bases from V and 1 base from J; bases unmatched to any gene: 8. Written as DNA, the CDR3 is TGCGCCAGCAGCGCTGGACAGGGGATCTTCCAAGAGACCCAGTACTTC. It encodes CASSAGQGIFQETQYF.

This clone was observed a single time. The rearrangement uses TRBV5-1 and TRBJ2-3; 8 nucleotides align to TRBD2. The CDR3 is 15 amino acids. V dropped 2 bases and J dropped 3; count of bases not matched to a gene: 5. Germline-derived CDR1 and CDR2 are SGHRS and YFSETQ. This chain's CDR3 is CASSFSGDHTDTQYF. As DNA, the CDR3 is TGCGCCAGCAGCTTTAGCGGGGACCATACAGATACGCAGTATTTT.

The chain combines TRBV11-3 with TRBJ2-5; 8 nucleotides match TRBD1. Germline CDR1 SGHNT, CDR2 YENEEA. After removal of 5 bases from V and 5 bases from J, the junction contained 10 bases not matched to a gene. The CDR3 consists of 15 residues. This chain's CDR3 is CASSVSQGAGETQYF. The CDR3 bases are TGTGCCAGCAGCGTCTCTCAGGGGGCGGGGGAGACCCAGTACTTC. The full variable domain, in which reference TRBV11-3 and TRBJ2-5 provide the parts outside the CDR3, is EAGVVQSPRYKIIEKKQPVAFWCNPISGHNTLYWYLQNLGQGPELLIRYENEEAVDDSQLPKDRFSAERLKGVDSTLKIQPAELGDSAVYLCASSVSQGAGETQYFGPGTRLLVL.

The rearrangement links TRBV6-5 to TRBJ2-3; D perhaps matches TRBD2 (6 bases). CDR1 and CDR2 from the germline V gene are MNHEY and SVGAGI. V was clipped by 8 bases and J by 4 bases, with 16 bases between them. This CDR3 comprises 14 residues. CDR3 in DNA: TGTGCCAGCCGGATGGGGGGAGGCGCAGATACGCAGTATTTT. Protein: CASRMGGGADTQYF.

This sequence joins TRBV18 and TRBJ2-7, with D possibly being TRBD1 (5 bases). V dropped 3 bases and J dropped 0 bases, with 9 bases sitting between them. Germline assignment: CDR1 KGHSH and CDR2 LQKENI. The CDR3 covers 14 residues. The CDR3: CASSPTENSYEQYF. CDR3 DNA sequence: TGTGCCAGCTCACCGACAGAGAACTCCTACGAGCAGTACTTC.

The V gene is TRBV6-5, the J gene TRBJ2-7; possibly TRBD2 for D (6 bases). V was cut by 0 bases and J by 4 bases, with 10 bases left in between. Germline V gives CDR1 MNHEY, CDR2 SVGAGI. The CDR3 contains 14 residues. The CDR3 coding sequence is TGTGCCAGCAGTTACTCGCGGGGTGTGTACGAGCAGTACTTC. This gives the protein CASSYSRGVYEQYF.

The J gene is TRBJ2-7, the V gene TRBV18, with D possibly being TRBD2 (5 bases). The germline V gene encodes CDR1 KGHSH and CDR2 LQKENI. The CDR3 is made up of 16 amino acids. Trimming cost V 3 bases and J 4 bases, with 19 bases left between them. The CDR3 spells CASSPSRGQFGYEQYF. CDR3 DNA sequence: TGTGCCAGCTCACCTTCCCGAGGGCAGTTTGGGTACGAGCAGTACTTC.

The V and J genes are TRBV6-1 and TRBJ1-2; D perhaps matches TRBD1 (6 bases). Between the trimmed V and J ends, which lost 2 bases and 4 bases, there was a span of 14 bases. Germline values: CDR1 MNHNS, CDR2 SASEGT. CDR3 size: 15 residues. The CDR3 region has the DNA TGTGCCAGCAGTGAACCCGGGGACAACGTCTATGGCTACACCTTC. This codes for CASSEPGDNVYGYTF.

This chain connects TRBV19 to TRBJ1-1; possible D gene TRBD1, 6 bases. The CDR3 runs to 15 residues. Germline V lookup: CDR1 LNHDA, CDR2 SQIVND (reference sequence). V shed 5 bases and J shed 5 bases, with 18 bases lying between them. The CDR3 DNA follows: TGTGCCAGTAGTTGGTTCGCACAGGGCGAAACTGAAGCTTTCTTT. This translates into CASSWFAQGETEAFF.

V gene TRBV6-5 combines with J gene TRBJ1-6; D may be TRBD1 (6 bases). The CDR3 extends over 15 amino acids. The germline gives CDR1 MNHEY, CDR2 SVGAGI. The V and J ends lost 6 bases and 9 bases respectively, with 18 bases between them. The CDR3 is CASRGQGILSSPLHF. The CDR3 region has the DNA TGTGCCAGCAGGGGTCAGGGGATTCTGAGTTCACCCCTCCACTTT.

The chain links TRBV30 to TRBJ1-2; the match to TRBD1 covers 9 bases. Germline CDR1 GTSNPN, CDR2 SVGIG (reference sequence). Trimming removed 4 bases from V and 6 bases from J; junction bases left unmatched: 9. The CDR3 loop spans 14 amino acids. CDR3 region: CAWKIDRGYNGYTF. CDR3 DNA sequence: TGTGCCTGGAAAATCGACAGGGGGTATAATGGCTACACCTTC. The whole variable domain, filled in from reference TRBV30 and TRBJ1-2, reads SQTIHQWPATLVQPVGSPLSLECTVEGTSNPNLYWYRQAAGRGLQLLFYSVGIGQISSEVPQNLSASRPQDRQFILSSKKLLLSDSGFYLCAWKIDRGYNGYTFGSGTRLTVV.

The CDR3 coding sequence is TGTGCCAGCAGTGACGAGGGAACAGCTACTAATGAAAAACTGTTTTTT. Amino acid sequence: CASSDEGTATNEKLFF. This rearrangement joins TRBV6-4 to TRBJ1-4; D unclear. Per the germline V gene, CDR1 is MRHNA and CDR2 is SNTAGT. The CDR3 has 16 residues. V lost 2 bases and J lost 2, with 12 bases in between.

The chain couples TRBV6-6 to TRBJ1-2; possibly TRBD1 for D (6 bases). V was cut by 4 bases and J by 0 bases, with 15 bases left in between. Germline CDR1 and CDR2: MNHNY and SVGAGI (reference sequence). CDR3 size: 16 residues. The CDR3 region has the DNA TGTGCCAGCAGTTCCGCCACAGGGTACCCTAACTATGGCTACACCTTC. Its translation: CASSSATGYPNYGYTF.

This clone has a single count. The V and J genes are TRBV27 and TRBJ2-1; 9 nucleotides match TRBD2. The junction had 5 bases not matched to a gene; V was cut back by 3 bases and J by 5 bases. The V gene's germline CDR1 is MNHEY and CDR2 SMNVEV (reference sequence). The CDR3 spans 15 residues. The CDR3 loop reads CASSFWLAGNNEQFF. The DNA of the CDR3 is TGTGCCAGCAGTTTTTGGCTAGCGGGGAACAATGAGCAGTTCTTC.

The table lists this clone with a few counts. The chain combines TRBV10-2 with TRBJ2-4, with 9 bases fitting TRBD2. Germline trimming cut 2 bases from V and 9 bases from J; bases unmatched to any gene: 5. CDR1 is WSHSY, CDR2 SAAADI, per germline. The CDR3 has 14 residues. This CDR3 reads CASSEASGALIQYF. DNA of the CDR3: TGCGCCAGCAGTGAGGCTAGCGGGGCGCTCATTCAGTACTTC.

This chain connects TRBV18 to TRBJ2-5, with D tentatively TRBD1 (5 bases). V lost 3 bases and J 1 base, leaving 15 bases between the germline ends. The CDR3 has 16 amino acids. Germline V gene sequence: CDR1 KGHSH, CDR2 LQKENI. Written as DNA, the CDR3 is TGTGCCAGCTCACCCGTGTCCACAGGATTCCAAGAGACCCAGTACTTC. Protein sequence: CASSPVSTGFQETQYF.

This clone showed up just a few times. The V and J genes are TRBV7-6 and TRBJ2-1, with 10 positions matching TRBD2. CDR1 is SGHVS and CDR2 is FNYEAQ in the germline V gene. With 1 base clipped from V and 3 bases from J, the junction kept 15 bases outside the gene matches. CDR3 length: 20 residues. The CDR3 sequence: CASSLVTSGNALQIYNEQFF. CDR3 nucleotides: TGTGCCAGCAGCTTAGTTACTAGCGGGAACGCTCTACAAATCTACAATGAGCAGTTCTTC.

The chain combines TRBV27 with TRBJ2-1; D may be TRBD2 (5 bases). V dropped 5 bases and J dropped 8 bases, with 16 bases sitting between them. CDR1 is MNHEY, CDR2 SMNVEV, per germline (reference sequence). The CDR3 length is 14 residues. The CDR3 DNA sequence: TGTGCCAGCAGTCAGACAACCTACGGGGATGAGCAGTTCTTC. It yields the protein CASSQTTYGDEQFF.

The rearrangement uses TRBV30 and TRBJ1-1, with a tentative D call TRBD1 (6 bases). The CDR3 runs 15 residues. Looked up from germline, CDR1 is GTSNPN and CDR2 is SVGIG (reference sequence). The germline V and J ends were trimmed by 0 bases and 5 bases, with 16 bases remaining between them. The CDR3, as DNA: TGTGCCTGGAGTGTATCGGGGGGCCGCCGTACTGAAGCTTTCTTT. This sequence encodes CAWSVSGGRRTEAFF. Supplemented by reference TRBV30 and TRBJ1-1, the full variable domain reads SQTIHQWPATLVQPVGSPLSLECTVEGTSNPNLYWYRQAAGRGLQLLFYSVGIGQISSEVPQNLSASRPQDRQFILSSKKLLLSDSGFYLCAWSVSGGRRTEAFFGQGTRLTVV.

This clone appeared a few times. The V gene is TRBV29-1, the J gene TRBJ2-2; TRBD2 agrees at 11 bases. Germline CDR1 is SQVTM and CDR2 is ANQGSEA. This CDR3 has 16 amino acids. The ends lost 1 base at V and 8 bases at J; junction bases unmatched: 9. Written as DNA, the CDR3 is TGCAGCGTTGAAGGGACCGGGACTAGCGGAGGTGGGGAGCTGTTTTTT. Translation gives CSVEGTGTSGGGELFF.

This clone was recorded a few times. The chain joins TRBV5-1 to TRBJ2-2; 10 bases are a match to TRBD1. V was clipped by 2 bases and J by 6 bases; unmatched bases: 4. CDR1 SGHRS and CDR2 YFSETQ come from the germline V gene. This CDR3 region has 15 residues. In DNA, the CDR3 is TGCGCCAGCAGCTTTGGACAGGGGGGGGCCGGGGAGCTGTTTTTT. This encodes CASSFGQGGAGELFF.

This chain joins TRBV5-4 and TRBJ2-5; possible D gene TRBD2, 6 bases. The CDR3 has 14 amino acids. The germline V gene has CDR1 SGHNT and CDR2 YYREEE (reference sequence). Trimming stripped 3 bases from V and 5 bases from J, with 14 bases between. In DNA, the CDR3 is TGTGCCAGCAGCTCACTAGCAAGTGTGGAGACCCAGTACTTC. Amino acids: CASSSLASVETQYF.

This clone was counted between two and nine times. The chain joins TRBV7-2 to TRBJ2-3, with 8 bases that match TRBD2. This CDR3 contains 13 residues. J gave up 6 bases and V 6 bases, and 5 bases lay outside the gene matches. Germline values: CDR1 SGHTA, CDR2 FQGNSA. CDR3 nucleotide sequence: TGTGCCAGCAGTCTACTAGCGGCGGATACGCAGTATTTT. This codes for CASSLLAADTQYF.